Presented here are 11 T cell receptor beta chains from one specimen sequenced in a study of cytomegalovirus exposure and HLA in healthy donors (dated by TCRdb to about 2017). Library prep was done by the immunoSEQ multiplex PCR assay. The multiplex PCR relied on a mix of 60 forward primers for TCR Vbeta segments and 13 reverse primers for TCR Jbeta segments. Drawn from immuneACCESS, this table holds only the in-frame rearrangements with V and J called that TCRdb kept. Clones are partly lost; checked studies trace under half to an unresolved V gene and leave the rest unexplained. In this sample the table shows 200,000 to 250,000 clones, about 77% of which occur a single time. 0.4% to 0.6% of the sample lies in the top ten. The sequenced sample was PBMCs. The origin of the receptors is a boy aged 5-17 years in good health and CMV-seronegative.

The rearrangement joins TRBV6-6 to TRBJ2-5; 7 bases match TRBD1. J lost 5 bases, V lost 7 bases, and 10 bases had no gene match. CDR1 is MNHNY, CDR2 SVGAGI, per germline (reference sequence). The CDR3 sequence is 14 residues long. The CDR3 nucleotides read TGTGCCAGCACCTCACAGGGGAGAACGGAGACCCAGTACTTC. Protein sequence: CASTSQGRTETQYF.

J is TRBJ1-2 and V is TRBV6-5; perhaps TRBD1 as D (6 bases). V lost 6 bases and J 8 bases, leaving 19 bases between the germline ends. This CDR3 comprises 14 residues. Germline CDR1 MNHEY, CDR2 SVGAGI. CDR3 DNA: TGTGCCAGCAGACTCGGGACACCAGGAGGAGGCTACACCTTC. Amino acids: CASRLGTPGGGYTF.

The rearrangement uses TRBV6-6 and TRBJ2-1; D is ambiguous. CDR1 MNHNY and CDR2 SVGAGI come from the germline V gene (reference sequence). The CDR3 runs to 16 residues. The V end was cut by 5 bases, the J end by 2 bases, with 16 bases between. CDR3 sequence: CASSPSLLPPYNEQFF. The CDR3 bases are TGTGCCAGCAGTCCCTCCCTTCTACCCCCCTACAATGAGCAGTTCTTC.

The CDR3 spells CASRGIQGNRNYGYTF. CDR3 nucleotide sequence: TGCGCCAGCAGAGGAATACAGGGGAATAGGAACTATGGCTACACCTTC. The chain couples TRBV5-1 to TRBJ1-2; 7 nucleotides align to TRBD1. Trimming at V came to 5 bases and at J to 2 bases, leaving 12 bases not matched to a gene. The germline V gene encodes CDR1 SGHRS and CDR2 YFSETQ. The CDR3 totals 16 residues.

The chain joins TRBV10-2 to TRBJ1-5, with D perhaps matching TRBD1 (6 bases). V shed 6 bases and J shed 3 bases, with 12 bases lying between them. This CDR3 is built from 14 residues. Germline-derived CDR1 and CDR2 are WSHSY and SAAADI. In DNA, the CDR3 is TGCGCCAGCAGCTACGACAGGTACAATCAGCCCCAGCATTTT. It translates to CASSYDRYNQPQHF.

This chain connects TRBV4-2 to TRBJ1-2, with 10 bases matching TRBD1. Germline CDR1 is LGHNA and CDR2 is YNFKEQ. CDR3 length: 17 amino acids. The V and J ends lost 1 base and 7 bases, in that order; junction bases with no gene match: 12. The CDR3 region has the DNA TGTGCCAGCAGCCAAGGGAGGACGGGACAGGGGAATGTTGGCTACACCTTC. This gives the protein CASSQGRTGQGNVGYTF.

Here the CDR3 reads CASSASTGNYGYTF. The CDR3 DNA reads TGTGCCAGCTCAGCTTCGACAGGGAACTATGGCTACACCTTC. The chain is built from TRBV18 and TRBJ1-2, with 7 bases identical to TRBD1. This CDR3 contains 14 residues. Germline loops: CDR1 KGHSH, CDR2 LQKENI. V shed 5 bases and J 2 bases; nucleotides not matched to a gene: 5.

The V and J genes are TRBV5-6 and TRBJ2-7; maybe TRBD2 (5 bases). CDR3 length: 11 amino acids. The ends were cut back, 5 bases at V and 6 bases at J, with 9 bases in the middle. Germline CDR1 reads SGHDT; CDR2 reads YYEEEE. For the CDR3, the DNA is TGTGCCAGCAGTTACAGCGGCGAGCAGTACTTC. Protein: CASSYSGEQYF.

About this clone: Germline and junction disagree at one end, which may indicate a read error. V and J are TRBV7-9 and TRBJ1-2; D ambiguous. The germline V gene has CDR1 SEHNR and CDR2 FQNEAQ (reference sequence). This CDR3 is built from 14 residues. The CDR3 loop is CSSSPERTGYGYTF. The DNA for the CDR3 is TGTTCCAGCAGCCCGGAACGGACGGGATATGGCTACACCTTC. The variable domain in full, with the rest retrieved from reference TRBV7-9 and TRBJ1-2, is DTGVSQNPRHKITKRGQNVTFRCDPISEHNRLYWYRQTLGQGPEFLTYFQNEAQLEKSRLLSDRFSAERPKGSFSTLEIQRTEQGDSAMYLCSSSPERTGYGYTFGSGTRLTVV.

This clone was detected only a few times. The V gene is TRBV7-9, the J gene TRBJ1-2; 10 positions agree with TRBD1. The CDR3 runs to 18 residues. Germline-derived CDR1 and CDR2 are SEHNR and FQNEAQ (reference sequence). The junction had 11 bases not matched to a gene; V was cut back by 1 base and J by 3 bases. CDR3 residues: CASSLEGTGVARDYGYTF. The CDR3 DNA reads TGTGCCAGCAGCTTAGAGGGGACAGGGGTAGCTAGAGACTATGGCTACACCTTC.

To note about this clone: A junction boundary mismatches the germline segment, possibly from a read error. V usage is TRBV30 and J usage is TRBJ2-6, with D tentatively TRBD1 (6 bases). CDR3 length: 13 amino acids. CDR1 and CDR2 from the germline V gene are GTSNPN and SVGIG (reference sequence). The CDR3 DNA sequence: TGTGCCTGGGGGACATCCGGGGCCAACGCCCTGACTTTC. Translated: CAWGTSGANALTF.